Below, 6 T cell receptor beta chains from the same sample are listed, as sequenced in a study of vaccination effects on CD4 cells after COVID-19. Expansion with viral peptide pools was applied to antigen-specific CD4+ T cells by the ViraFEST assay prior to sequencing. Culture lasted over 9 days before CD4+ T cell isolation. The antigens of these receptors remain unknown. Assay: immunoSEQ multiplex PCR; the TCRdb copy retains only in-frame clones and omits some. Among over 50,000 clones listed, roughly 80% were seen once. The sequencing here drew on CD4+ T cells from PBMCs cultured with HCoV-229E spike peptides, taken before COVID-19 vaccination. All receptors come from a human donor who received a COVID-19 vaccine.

The CDR3 DNA follows: TGCGCCAGCAGCCCCCAGGATGGGGCCAACGTCCTGACTTTC. Residues: CASSPQDGANVLTF. The V gene is TRBV5-1, the J gene TRBJ2-6; D gene uncertain. Per germline, CDR1 SGHRS and CDR2 YFSETQ. This CDR3 is built from 14 residues. V shed 4 bases and J shed 3 bases, with 8 bases lying between them.

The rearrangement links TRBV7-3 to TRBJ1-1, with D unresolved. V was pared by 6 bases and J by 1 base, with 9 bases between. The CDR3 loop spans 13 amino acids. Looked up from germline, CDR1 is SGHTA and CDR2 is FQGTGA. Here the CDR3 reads CASSSTRNTEAFF. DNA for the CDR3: TGTGCCAGCAGTTCAACAAGGAACACTGAAGCTTTCTTT.

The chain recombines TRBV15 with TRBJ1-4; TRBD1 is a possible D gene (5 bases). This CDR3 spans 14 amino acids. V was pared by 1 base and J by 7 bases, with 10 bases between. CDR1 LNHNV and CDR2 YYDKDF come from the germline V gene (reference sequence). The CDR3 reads CATSRGGSGEKLFF. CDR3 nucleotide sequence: TGTGCCACCAGCAGAGGGGGGAGCGGTGAAAAACTGTTTTTT. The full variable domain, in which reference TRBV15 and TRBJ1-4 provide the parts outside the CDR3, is DAMVIQNPRYQVTQFGKPVTLSCSQTLNHNVMYWYQQKSSQAPKLLFHYYDKDFNNEADTPDNFQSRRPNTSFCFLDIRSPGLGDTAMYLCATSRGGSGEKLFFGSGTQLSVL.

The CDR3 DNA sequence: TGTGCCAGCAGTGGCGGGACCCACACTGAAGCTTTCTTT. Protein product: CASSGGTHTEAFF. The V gene is TRBV6-2 or TRBV6-3, the J gene TRBJ1-1; D is possibly TRBD1 (5 bases). Germline loops: CDR1 MNHEY, CDR2 SVGEGT. The CDR3 is 13 residues long. V lost 5 bases and J lost 3, with 10 bases in between.

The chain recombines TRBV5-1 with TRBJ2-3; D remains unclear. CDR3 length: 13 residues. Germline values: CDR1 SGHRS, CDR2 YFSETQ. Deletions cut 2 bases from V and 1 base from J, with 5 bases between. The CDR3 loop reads CASSFPGTDTQYF. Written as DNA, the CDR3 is TGCGCCAGCAGCTTTCCGGGCACAGATACGCAGTATTTT.

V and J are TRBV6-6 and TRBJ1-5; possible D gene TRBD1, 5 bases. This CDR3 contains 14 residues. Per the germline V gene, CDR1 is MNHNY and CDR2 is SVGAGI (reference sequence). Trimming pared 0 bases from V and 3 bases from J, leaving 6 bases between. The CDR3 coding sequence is TGTGCCAGCAGTTACTCGACAGACAATCAGCCCCAGCATTTT. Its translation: CASSYSTDNQPQHF.